The rows below give T cell receptor beta chains drawn from one sample of a study of blood T cell repertoires in COVID-19. The method was immunoSEQ multiplex PCR; TCRdb's version includes in-frame clones alone and lacks a portion of them. In the table there are roughly 100,000 clones, 84% of which are singletons. Sample: peripheral blood. Every receptor here comes from a man between 65 and 79 years old with active or convalescent COVID-19. The conserved cysteine and the conserved F or W are not part of the CDR3 here. Each record gives: D gene, J gene, V gene, CDR3 protein. D genes are given only for firm matches.

D: TRBD2; J: TRBJ2-1; V: TRBV27; CDR3: ASSLSSGTSIYNEQF
D: .; J: TRBJ1-1; V: TRBV15; CDR3: ATSGTRRTEAF
D: .; J: TRBJ2-7; V: TRBV4-1; CDR3: ASSHDPPGTYEQY
D: TRBD2; J: TRBJ2-3; V: TRBV5-4; CDR3: ASSSPGLAGTDTQY
D: TRBD2; J: TRBJ2-2; V: TRBV2; CDR3: ASRTSGGNTGELF
D: .; J: TRBJ1-2; V: TRBV27; CDR3: ASSLSGGFGGYT
D: TRBD1; J: TRBJ1-2; V: TRBV28; CDR3: ASSPSTGVYGYT
D: TRBD1; J: TRBJ2-7; V: TRBV18; CDR3: ASSRGQGDEQY
D: .; J: TRBJ1-4; V: TRBV2; CDR3: ASSPQGVTNEKLF
D: .; J: TRBJ1-4; V: TRBV29-1; CDR3: SVSQGSTHEKLF
D: TRBD1; J: TRBJ1-5; V: TRBV19; CDR3: ASSIEAGTGAQH
D: .; J: TRBJ2-5; V: TRBV11-3; CDR3: ASSKGQGGTGETQY
D: TRBD1; J: TRBJ2-5; V: TRBV6-5; CDR3: ASTSLGTAQETQY
D: .; J: TRBJ2-7; V: TRBV11-2; CDR3: ASSLSPPHKHEQY
D: .; J: TRBJ2-7; V: TRBV28; CDR3: ASSSGGQVHEQY
D: .; J: TRBJ1-3; V: TRBV6-5; CDR3: ASMFRASGNTIY
D: .; J: TRBJ2-5; V: TRBV5-4; CDR3: ASSPPGSQETQY
D: .; J: TRBJ1-3; V: TRBV28; CDR3: ASSFAFGGSGPGSTIY
D: .; J: TRBJ1-3; V: TRBV6-5; CDR3: ASMAGNSGNTIY
D: .; J: TRBJ1-4; V: TRBV5-6; CDR3: ASSSVRGRGNEKLF
D: TRBD1; J: TRBJ2-7; V: TRBV20-1; CDR3: SASGGTGVYEQY
D: TRBD1; J: TRBJ1-5; V: TRBV15; CDR3: ATSGFDRVNQPQH
D: .; J: TRBJ1-5; V: TRBV6-5; CDR3: ASSYTGGGPQH
D: TRBD2; J: TRBJ2-5; V: TRBV2; CDR3: ATQAGTSGGQETQY
D: .; J: TRBJ1-1; V: TRBV7-2; CDR3: ASSLAAGTEAF
D: TRBD1; J: TRBJ1-2; V: TRBV6-5; CDR3: ASRPGGDYGYT
D: TRBD2; J: TRBJ2-7; V: TRBV7-2; CDR3: ASSLRRGGGYEQY
D: .; J: TRBJ1-2; V: TRBV28; CDR3: ASSLWDNRGGYT
D: .; J: TRBJ1-2; V: TRBV6-2/TRBV6-3; CDR3: ASSDSLGGYT
D: .; J: TRBJ1-1; V: TRBV15; CDR3: ATSYGGIGYSTEAF
D: .; J: TRBJ2-5; V: TRBV10-3; CDR3: AISGGDGETQY